Listed below are T cell receptor beta chains from one sample, sequenced in a study of shared clonotypes between healthy human individuals. Libraries were prepared by immunoSEQ multiplex PCR; TCRdb keeps only in-frame clonotypes and omits some of them. Of some 300,000 clones listed, around 67% are singletons. Material: memory CD4+ T cells sorted from blood. The receptors derive from a man aged 25 to 40 in good health. Each CDR3 is given with its conserved first and last residue. D genes are given only for firm matches. A clone size is listed for some rows: how often the clone was seen (once, few, many), or a class if it is expanded.

TRBV2	TRBJ2-5	-	-	TGTGCCAGGGGTGGTGGGTGGGAGACCCAGTACTTC	CARGGGWETQYF
TRBV5-4	TRBJ2-7	-	TRBD1	TGTGCCAGCAGCGGCACAGGGGGGCTCGACGAGCAGTACTTC	CASSGTGGLDEQYF
TRBV15	TRBJ2-2	-	-	TGTGCCACCAGCAGAGATCGCGGGGAGCTGTTTTTT	CATSRDRGELFF
TRBV7-2	TRBJ2-7	once	-	TGTGCCAGCAGCTTAGCCCCCGCGACGGGTTGGGACGAGCAGTACTTC	CASSLAPATGWDEQYF
TRBV5-1	TRBJ2-7	-	-	TGCGCCAGCAGCTTAGACCCGAGCTCCTACGAGCAGTACTTC	CASSLDPSSYEQYF
TRBV6-6	TRBJ2-7	-	-	TGTGCCAGCATAGACAGCGACAACTCCTACGAGCAGTACTTC	CASIDSDNSYEQYF
TRBV28	TRBJ1-5	-	-	TGTGCCAGCAATACCGGGGGAGGGAATCAGCCCCAGCATTTT	CASNTGGGNQPQHF
TRBV14	TRBJ2-7	few	-	TGTGCCAGCAGCCAACGGTTTGGACAGAGCGACTACGAGCAGTACTTC	CASSQRFGQSDYEQYF
TRBV7-6	TRBJ2-1	-	TRBD1	TGTGCCAGCAGCTTAGTCGGACAGGCGAGCTCCTACAATGAGCAGTTCTTC	CASSLVGQASSYNEQFF
TRBV15	TRBJ2-1	-	TRBD2	TGTGCCACCAGCAGAGATCTTCGGACTAGCCCCTACTACAATGAGCAGTTCTTC	CATSRDLRTSPYYNEQFF
TRBV30	TRBJ2-7	-	TRBD1	TGTGCCTGCCAACTTGCTGGACAGGGCTACGAGCAGTACTTC	CACQLAGQGYEQYF
TRBV18	TRBJ2-3	-	-	TGTGCCAGCTCACCAGGTGGGGAGACAGATACGCAGTATTTT	CASSPGGETDTQYF
TRBV28	TRBJ2-7	-	-	TGTGCCAGCAGTTTAGGGCACAGAGACTACGAGCAGTACTTC	CASSLGHRDYEQYF
TRBV7-2	TRBJ2-7	-	-	TGTGCCAGCAGCTTAAGGGGCGAAGGGTCCGAGCAGTACTTC	CASSLRGEGSEQYF
TRBV5-1	TRBJ2-7	-	-	TGCGCCAGCAGCCTGCTGGGGGACTACGAGCAGTACTTC	CASSLLGDYEQYF
TRBV5-1	TRBJ2-5	-	-	TGCGCCAGCAGCTTGGGTGTGGGCCAAGAGACCCAGTACTTC	CASSLGVGQETQYF
TRBV6-5	TRBJ1-5	-	TRBD1	TGTGCCAGCAGCAAGGACAGGGGGCATAATCAGCCCCAGCATTTT	CASSKDRGHNQPQHF
TRBV6-6	TRBJ2-5	-	-	TGTGCCAGCAGTTACTCGATGCTGACCCAGTACTTC	CASSYSMLTQYF
TRBV11-2	TRBJ2-3	-	-	TGTGCCAGCAGCCTAGTCTCGGGGGAGGCAGATACGCAGTATTTT	CASSLVSGEADTQYF
TRBV5-1	TRBJ2-7	-	-	TGCGCCAGCAGCTTAGACACGATATACGAGCAGTACTTC	CASSLDTIYEQYF
TRBV9	TRBJ2-5	-	TRBD1	TGTGCCAGCAGCCTCAGACCGGGACAGGTCCAAGAGACCCAGTACTTC	CASSLRPGQVQETQYF
TRBV5-1	TRBJ1-1	-	-	TGCGCCAGCAGCTTGCAGCAGGGGAGGAACACTGAAGCTTTCTTT	CASSLQQGRNTEAFF
TRBV5-4	TRBJ1-1	-	-	TGTGCCAGCAGCAGAGGGGGGGGAGATACTGAAGCTTTCTTT	CASSRGGGDTEAFF
TRBV6-1	TRBJ1-5	-	TRBD1	TGTGCCAGCTACCGAGAAACAGGGGTGTTTCAGCCCCAGCATTTT	CASYRETGVFQPQHF
TRBV7-6	TRBJ2-7	-	TRBD1	TGTGCCAGCAGCCCGGGACAGGCGGACGACGAGCAGTACTTC	CASSPGQADDEQYF
TRBV28	TRBJ2-5	-	-	TGTGCCAGCAACCCCTGGGGCAGCCAAGAGACCCAGTACTTC	CASNPWGSQETQYF
TRBV19	TRBJ2-7	-	-	TGTGCCAGTAGTATTTATCGGGGCGAGCAGTACTTC	CASSIYRGEQYF
TRBV11-2	TRBJ2-7	-	-	TGTGCCAGCAGCTCCCTCCCGGGAACCGAGCAGTACTTC	CASSSLPGTEQYF
TRBV7-2	TRBJ2-4	few	-	TGTGCCAGCAGCTTAGCGGTAGCGAAAAACATTCAGTACTTC	CASSLAVAKNIQYF
TRBV5-6	TRBJ2-1	-	TRBD2	TGTGCCAGCAGCTTCGGACTAGCGGCAGACAATGAGCAGTTCTTC	CASSFGLAADNEQFF
TRBV7-6	TRBJ2-3	-	-	TGTGCCAGCAGCTTATCTAGCGCCAAGAACACAGATACGCAGTATTTT	CASSLSSAKNTDTQYF
TRBV5-1	TRBJ2-1	-	-	TGCGCCAGCAGTTTAATAGGGAGTTTCGATGAGCAGTTCTTC	CASSLIGSFDEQFF
TRBV10-3	TRBJ2-3	-	-	TGTGCCATCAGCAGGACAGATACGCAGTATTTT	CAISRTDTQYF
TRBV18	TRBJ2-5	once	TRBD2	TGTGCCAGCTCACCACTAGCGGGGCAGACCCAGTACTTC	CASSPLAGQTQYF
TRBV11-2	TRBJ2-1	-	-	TGTGCCAGCAGCCTTTCTGGGGGTAGCTCCTACAATGAGCAGTTCTTC	CASSLSGGSSYNEQFF
TRBV2	TRBJ2-2	few	-	TGTGCCAGCAGTGTTACAGGGTACGGGAGCACCGGGGAGCTGTTTTTT	CASSVTGYGSTGELFF
TRBV6-6	TRBJ2-7	once	-	TGTGCCAGCAGTCAAGTCAGGGGGGTTTACGAGCAGTACTTC	CASSQVRGVYEQYF
TRBV4-3	TRBJ2-7	-	-	TGCGCCAGCAGCCGCGATCCTACCTCCTACGAGCAGTACTTC	CASSRDPTSYEQYF
TRBV11-2	TRBJ2-1	-	TRBD1	TGTGCCAGCAGCTTATCTGGGACAGGGTTTAATGAGCAGTTCTTC	CASSLSGTGFNEQFF
TRBV4-3	TRBJ1-1	-	-	TGCGCCAGCAGCCAAGAGGAGGGAAACACTGAAGCTTTCTTT	CASSQEEGNTEAFF
TRBV5-1	TRBJ2-7	-	-	TGCGCCAGCAGCTTGGGTCAGGGGCCCCTCTACGAGCAGTACTTC	CASSLGQGPLYEQYF
TRBV19	TRBJ1-2	-	-	TGTGCCAGTAGTATGAACGGGGGTTTCGGAGGCTACACCTTC	CASSMNGGFGGYTF
TRBV7-9	TRBJ2-5	-	-	TGTGCCAGCAGCTTACTACTGTTGCAAGAGACCCAGTACTTC	CASSLLLLQETQYF
TRBV28	TRBJ2-3	-	-	TGTGCCAGCCCTCCGTCCGGGACCAAGACGGATACGCAGTATTTT	CASPPSGTKTDTQYF
TRBV9	TRBJ2-5	-	TRBD2	TGTGCCAGCAGCGTAGATGGTAGCGGGAGTATGACCCAGTACTTC	CASSVDGSGSMTQYF
TRBV6-1	TRBJ1-3	-	TRBD1	TGTGCCAGCAGTGTCTCAGTATCACAGGGGGCGAGTGGAAACACCATATATTTT	CASSVSVSQGASGNTIYF
TRBV10-3	TRBJ1-3	-	-	TGTGCCATCAGTCGAGACGACGCCTCTGGAAACACCATATATTTT	CAISRDDASGNTIYF
TRBV18	TRBJ2-2	once	-	TGTGCCAGCTCACCGAGTGGGCCAAACACCGGGGAGCTGTTTTTT	CASSPSGPNTGELFF
TRBV5-5	TRBJ1-1	-	-	TGTGCCAGCAGCTCAGACAATCGACCCATGAACACTGAAGCTTTCTTT	CASSSDNRPMNTEAFF